This passage covers 9 T cell receptor beta chains from one sample sequenced in a study of CD8+ T cells in alopecia areata. Extracted RNA was reverse transcribed into cDNA, the sequencing template. Sequencing was performed with immunoSEQ multiplex PCR; in TCRdb, only in-frame clones are kept and a portion is missing. The sample holds approximately 200,000 clones; around 56% are singletons and the top ten take 3% to 4%. Treatment specified: oral pan-JAK inhibitor, 5-10 mg twice daily. The sequenced sample was CD4+ T cells sorted from blood, obtained at week 4, from a patient treated with tofacitinib. These receptors were taken from a human donor with alopecia areata.

DNA of the CDR3: TGCGCCAGCAGCGGCAGGGACTATGGCTACACCTTC. The encoded protein is CASSGRDYGYTF. The chain joins TRBV5-1 to TRBJ1-2; possibly TRBD1 for D (5 bases). Trimming removed 4 bases at V and 3 bases at J, with 7 bases between. The CDR3 is 12 residues long. The germline V gene encodes CDR1 SGHRS and CDR2 YFSETQ.

The chain joins TRBV7-9 to TRBJ1-2, with D maybe TRBD1 (5 bases). Trimming stripped 3 bases from V and 4 bases from J, with 12 bases between. The V gene's germline CDR1 is SEHNR and CDR2 FQNEAQ (reference sequence). The CDR3 totals 14 residues. The CDR3 DNA is TGTGCCAGCAGCTTTTCCGGGACCACCTATGGCTACACCTTC. It translates to CASSFSGTTYGYTF.

There are a few counts of this clone. The chain recombines TRBV10-2 with TRBJ2-4, with unresolved D. Germline CDR1 is WSHSY and CDR2 is SAAADI. The CDR3 loop spans 13 amino acids. V lost 3 bases, J lost 8 bases, and 11 bases lay in between. CDR3 in amino acids: CASSDWNWDIQYF. In DNA form, the CDR3 reads TGCGCCAGCAGTGACTGGAACTGGGACATTCAGTACTTC.

This clone turned up a few times. The rearrangement links TRBV2 to TRBJ2-3, with 9 bases matching TRBD1. The CDR3 loop spans 14 amino acids. Germline V gives CDR1 SNHLY, CDR2 FYNNEI. Trimming removed 8 bases from V and 0 bases from J; junction bases left unmatched: 3. The CDR3 DNA reads as TGTGCCAGCGGGGACAGGGCCAGCACAGATACGCAGTATTTT. Encoded protein: CASGDRASTDTQYF.

The rearrangement joins TRBV10-3 to TRBJ2-1; 12 bases line up with TRBD1. Germline V gene data show CDR1 as ENHRY and CDR2 as SYGVKD. The trim removed 4 bases at V and 5 bases at J, leaving 12 bases unmatched. The CDR3 runs to 18 residues. The CDR3 DNA is TGTGCCATCAGTGGAGCCCTGGGACAGGGGGCAGTACACAATGAGCAGTTCTTC. Its translation is CAISGALGQGAVHNEQFF.

This sequence joins TRBV19 and TRBJ1-5; 7 bases match TRBD1. Trimming at V came to 4 bases and at J to 1 base, leaving 10 bases not matched to a gene. CDR3 length: 17 residues. Germline V lookup: CDR1 LNHDA, CDR2 SQIVND (reference sequence). CDR3 DNA sequence: TGTGCCAGTAGTACCCGTTTAGGGGGCGGAAGCAATCAGCCCCAGCATTTT. Encoded protein: CASSTRLGGGSNQPQHF. The whole variable domain, filled in from reference TRBV19 and TRBJ1-5, reads DGGITQSPKYLFRKEGQNVTLSCEQNLNHDAMYWYRQDPGQGLRLIYYSQIVNDFQKGDIAEGYSVSREKKESFPLTVTSAQKNPTAFYLCASSTRLGGGSNQPQHFGDGTRLSIL.

The chain recombines TRBV6-6 with TRBJ2-1, with TRBD2 as a possible D gene (5 bases). This CDR3 is 15 amino acids long. V lost 2 bases and J 5 bases, leaving 13 bases between the germline ends. CDR1 and CDR2 (germline): MNHNY, SVGAGI (reference sequence). The CDR3 DNA reads as TGTGCCAGCAGTTACCGAGGGTCAGTACACAATGAGCAGTTCTTC. This codes for CASSYRGSVHNEQFF.

The CDR3 loop reads CASSVSGGRGNEQFF. Written as DNA, the CDR3 is TGTGCCAGCAGCGTGAGCGGGGGGCGGGGCAATGAGCAGTTCTTC. This rearrangement joins TRBV9 to TRBJ2-1; the match to TRBD2 covers 9 bases. CDR1 and CDR2 from the germline V gene are SGDLS and YYNGEE. Trimming cost V 2 bases and J 6 bases; bases outside gene matches: 6. This CDR3 is built from 15 residues.

This clone was detected only a few times. CDR3 sequence (DNA): TGTGCCTGGACCCCAGGGGGAAGGTGGTATGGCTACACCTTC. This encodes CAWTPGGRWYGYTF. This chain links TRBV30 with TRBJ1-2; the match to TRBD1 covers 7 bases. Germline V lookup: CDR1 GTSNPN, CDR2 SVGIG (reference sequence). The CDR3 consists of 14 residues. V lost 4 bases and J lost 5; bases outside the gene matches: 10.